One sample yielded the 30 T cell receptor beta chains listed below, sequenced in a study of cytomegalovirus exposure and HLA in healthy donors (dated by TCRdb to about 2017). Library generation was performed with the immunoSEQ multiplex PCR assay. For the multiplex PCR, a mixture combining 60 forward primers for TCR Vbeta segments and 13 reverse primers for TCR Jbeta segments was used. TCRdb retrieved this table from immuneACCESS and kept in-frame rearrangements only. Not all clones are present; in checked studies, unresolved V genes account for under half, and no reason is known for the remainder. Recorded for this sample are about 230,000 clones; 77% of them occurred a single time. The ten largest clones add up to roughly 2.5% of the sample. Sequencing used PBMCs. Every receptor here comes from a woman aged 55-69 years in good health and CMV-seropositive.

The sample holds a few counts of this clone. The chain carries TRBV7-2 and TRBJ2-7; weak D call: TRBD1 (6 bases). This CDR3 contains 13 residues. V was pared by 3 bases and J by 2 bases, with 8 bases between. Germline-derived CDR1 and CDR2 are SGHTA and FQGNSA. The CDR3: CASSFQGTYEQYF. In DNA, the CDR3 is TGTGCCAGCAGCTTCCAGGGGACCTACGAGCAGTACTTC.

This clone showed up just once. The chain carries TRBV25-1 and TRBJ2-2; D is undetermined. Between the trimmed V and J ends, which lost 7 bases and 3 bases, there was a span of 9 bases. CDR1 is MGHDK, CDR2 SYGVNS, per germline. The CDR3 is 13 amino acids. CDR3 region: CASNTDDTGELFF. CDR3 coding DNA: TGTGCCAGCAACACAGACGACACCGGGGAGCTGTTTTTT.

The chain couples TRBV5-4 to TRBJ1-1; 9 nucleotides align to TRBD1. The CDR3 is 17 residues long. The trim removed 0 bases at V and 4 bases at J, leaving 10 bases unmatched. Germline CDR1 SGHNT, CDR2 YYREEE (reference sequence). CDR3 loop: CASSLDAQTGGGTEAFF. DNA of the CDR3: TGTGCCAGCAGCTTGGACGCCCAAACAGGGGGCGGCACTGAAGCTTTCTTT.

The chain is built from TRBV6-1 and TRBJ2-5; D remains unclear. CDR3 length equals 12 residues. Per germline, CDR1 MNHNS and CDR2 SASEGT. The V end was cut by 1 base, the J end by 4 bases, with 4 bases between. The chain's CDR3 is CASSEVRETQYF. For the CDR3, the DNA is TGTGCCAGCAGTGAAGTGAGAGAGACCCAGTACTTC.

The chain has TRBV6-1 and TRBJ2-7; D not certain. V was shortened by 7 bases and J by 5 bases, with 9 bases between the two germline ends. Looked up from germline, CDR1 is MNHNS and CDR2 is SASEGT. The CDR3 loop spans 11 amino acids. CDR3 sequence (DNA): TGTGCCAGCATCAGGCAGCACGAGCAGTACTTC. Encoded protein: CASIRQHEQYF.

This chain connects TRBV6-1 to TRBJ2-3, with 13 nucleotides matching TRBD2. Germline V gives CDR1 MNHNS, CDR2 SASEGT. V lost 4 bases and J lost 5; bases outside the gene matches: 9. The CDR3 totals 17 residues. CDR3 sequence (DNA): TGTGCCAGCAGTGGGGGGACTAGCGGGGAAATGAGAGATACGCAGTATTTT. Residues: CASSGGTSGEMRDTQYF.

This chain connects TRBV30 to TRBJ1-2, with no clear D. This CDR3 comprises 10 residues. The V gene lost 3 bases and the J gene lost 6 bases, with 5 bases spanning the gap. Germline CDR1 is GTSNPN and CDR2 is SVGIG (reference sequence). The CDR3 bases are TGTGCCTGGAGGACTGATGGCTACACCTTC. It yields the protein CAWRTDGYTF. The full variable domain, rest sourced from reference TRBV30 and TRBJ1-2, is SQTIHQWPATLVQPVGSPLSLECTVEGTSNPNLYWYRQAAGRGLQLLFYSVGIGQISSEVPQNLSASRPQDRQFILSSKKLLLSDSGFYLCAWRTDGYTFGSGTRLTVV.

The chain carries TRBV18 and TRBJ2-1, with 16 bases identical to TRBD2. Germline lookup yields CDR1 KGHSH and CDR2 LQKENI. V gave up 0 bases and J gave up 2 bases; unmatched junction bases: 1. The CDR3 runs to 18 residues. The CDR3 nucleotides read TGTGCCAGCTCACCACCGGGACTAGCGGGAGGGGCCTACAATGAGCAGTTCTTC. Amino acid sequence: CASSPPGLAGGAYNEQFF.

The chain couples TRBV28 to TRBJ1-4; D ambiguous. With 6 bases removed from V and 4 bases from J, the gap between germline ends came to 3 bases. The CDR3 length is 11 residues. Germline V lookup: CDR1 MDHEN, CDR2 SYDVKM. The CDR3 sequence is CASSLNEKLFF. The CDR3 bases are TGTGCCAGCAGCCTTAATGAAAAACTGTTTTTT. Combining the CDR3 with reference TRBV28 and TRBJ1-4 gives the whole variable domain DVKVTQSSRYLVKRTGEKVFLECVQDMDHENMFWYRQDPGLGLRLIYFSYDVKMKEKGDIPEGYSVSREKKERFSLILESASTNQTSMYLCASSLNEKLFFGSGTQLSVL.

The chain is built from TRBV7-2 and TRBJ1-2; D unresolved. V gave up 3 bases and J gave up 7 bases, with 21 bases separating them. Germline V gives CDR1 SGHTA, CDR2 FQGNSA. The CDR3 consists of 16 residues. The CDR3 sequence: CASSFPGNILSGGYTF. The CDR3 DNA sequence: TGTGCCAGCAGCTTTCCTGGGAACATCCTCAGCGGTGGCTACACCTTC.

The chain recombines TRBV5-4 with TRBJ2-7, with TRBD1 as a possible D gene (5 bases). CDR1 and CDR2 (germline): SGHNT, YYREEE (reference sequence). V was shortened by 2 bases and J by 2 bases, with 11 bases between the two germline ends. This CDR3 has 14 amino acids. Written as DNA, the CDR3 is TGTGCCAGCAGCTTCCCCGACAGCACCTACGAGCAGTACTTC. Protein product: CASSFPDSTYEQYF.

This chain links TRBV25-1 with TRBJ2-2; tentative D call: TRBD1 (5 bases). The CDR3 has 14 residues. V was shortened by 5 bases and J by 6 bases, with 13 bases between the two germline ends. CDR1 is MGHDK, CDR2 SYGVNS, per germline. CDR3 DNA: TGTGCCAGCAGTCTGCCCCAGGGCTCCGGGGAGCTGTTTTTT. It yields the protein CASSLPQGSGELFF.

CDR3 coding DNA: TGCGCCAGCAGCCCGACAGGGGGCCCAAACTATGGCTACACCTTC. Protein sequence: CASSPTGGPNYGYTF. The chain employs TRBV5-1 and TRBJ1-2; 10 bases agree with TRBD1. This CDR3 contains 15 residues. The V gene end was trimmed by 4 bases and the J gene end by 2 bases; junction bases not matched to a gene: 5. Germline values: CDR1 SGHRS, CDR2 YFSETQ.

V usage is TRBV28 and J usage is TRBJ1-4, with D possibly being TRBD1 (5 bases). This CDR3 is built from 13 residues. CDR1 is MDHEN and CDR2 is SYDVKM in the germline V gene. V was cut by 6 bases and J by 6 bases, with 11 bases left in between. CDR3 amino acids: CASSGSRDEKLFF. CDR3 nucleotide sequence: TGTGCCAGCAGCGGATCCAGGGATGAAAAACTGTTTTTT.

The chain joins TRBV7-2 to TRBJ1-5; D may be TRBD1 (5 bases). Germline V gene lookup returns CDR1 SGHTA and CDR2 FQGNSA. V was shortened by 5 bases and J by 1 base, with 12 bases between the two germline ends. This CDR3 region has 15 residues. The CDR3 sequence: CASSPSQGSNQPQHF. CDR3 DNA sequence: TGTGCCAGCAGCCCCTCCCAGGGAAGCAATCAGCCCCAGCATTTT.

This chain joins TRBV18 and TRBJ2-7; TRBD2 is a possible D gene (5 bases). V was cut by 2 bases and J by 0 bases, with 11 bases left in between. Germline loops: CDR1 KGHSH, CDR2 LQKENI. The CDR3 loop spans 15 amino acids. In DNA form, the CDR3 reads TGTGCCAGCTCACCAGGGGTGGAGGCCTCCTACGAGCAGTACTTC. Translating it yields CASSPGVEASYEQYF.

This chain links TRBV7-9 with TRBJ2-5, with D perhaps matching TRBD2 (5 bases). Trimming removed 4 bases from V and 5 bases from J, with 17 bases in between. The CDR3 totals 15 residues. In germline, CDR1 is SEHNR, CDR2 FQNEAQ (reference sequence). CDR3 protein: CASSWSGSQAETQYF. The CDR3, as DNA: TGTGCCAGCAGCTGGTCGGGATCTCAGGCGGAGACCCAGTACTTC.

This sequence joins TRBV6-5 and TRBJ2-5; 9 nucleotides align to TRBD1. With the DNA end fitting TRBJ2-7 better, the J assignment may be wrong. The CDR3 runs 15 residues. The germline V gene encodes CDR1 MNHEY and CDR2 SVGAGI. Here the CDR3 reads CASSYSQGQGHEQYF. The CDR3 DNA reads as TGTGCCAGCAGTTACTCGCAGGGACAGGGCCACGAGCAGTACTTC.

The V and J genes are TRBV6-5 and TRBJ2-2; weak D call: TRBD1 (6 bases). This CDR3 contains 15 residues. Trimming cost V 10 bases and J 3 bases, with 18 bases left between them. Germline V gene data show CDR1 as MNHEY and CDR2 as SVGAGI. The CDR3 DNA reads as TGTGCCACCCACCAAATCGGGACATACACCGGGGAGCTGTTTTTT. It yields the protein CATHQIGTYTGELFF.

The V gene is TRBV4-1, the J gene TRBJ1-1, with D perhaps matching TRBD1 (5 bases). CDR3 length equals 18 residues. V shed 3 bases and J shed 6 bases, with 26 bases lying between them. Germline assignment: CDR1 MGHRA and CDR2 YSYEKL. The CDR3 here is CASSQEQLKSPRGPEAFF. The CDR3 DNA is TGCGCCAGCAGCCAGGAGCAACTGAAGAGTCCTAGGGGCCCTGAAGCTTTCTTT.

This chain links TRBV30 with TRBJ1-1; 10 bases fit TRBD1. This CDR3 region has 13 residues. CDR1 is GTSNPN, CDR2 SVGIG, per germline (reference sequence). With V trimmed by 4 bases and J by 9 bases, 8 bases remained unmatched. CDR3 in amino acids: CAWTLGQGKKAFF. The CDR3 nucleotides read TGTGCCTGGACCTTGGGACAGGGGAAAAAAGCTTTCTTT.

The V gene is TRBV2, the J gene TRBJ1-1; D is undetermined. The V and J ends lost 4 bases and 7 bases respectively, with 13 bases between them. The CDR3 sequence is 13 residues long. CDR1 is SNHLY, CDR2 FYNNEI, per germline. The CDR3 coding sequence is TGTGCCAGCAGTGTTAACCCGGGAGTTGAAGCTTTCTTT. Its protein is CASSVNPGVEAFF.

This clone was observed once. The J gene is TRBJ2-5, the V gene TRBV30, with TRBD2 as a possible D gene (7 bases). Germline assignment: CDR1 GTSNPN and CDR2 SVGIG (reference sequence). Trimming stripped 5 bases from V and 6 bases from J, with 13 bases between. The CDR3 loop spans 12 amino acids. CDR3 in amino acids: CAWGGGSKTQYF. CDR3 DNA sequence: TGTGCCTGGGGGGGCGGGAGTAAGACCCAGTACTTC.

This chain uses TRBV27 with TRBJ1-4; D remains unclear. This CDR3 is 13 amino acids long. Trimming shortened V by 11 bases and J by 8 bases, and 18 bases separated the two germline ends. Germline V gene data show CDR1 as MNHEY and CDR2 as SMNVEV (reference sequence). The chain's CDR3 is CAGSVRFNEKLFF. As DNA, the CDR3 is TGTGCCGGCTCAGTCAGGTTTAACGAAAAACTGTTTTTT.

The chain joins TRBV28 to TRBJ2-5, with 13 bases identical to TRBD2. Germline loops: CDR1 MDHEN, CDR2 SYDVKM. The V gene end was trimmed by 5 bases and the J gene end by 5 bases; junction bases not matched to a gene: 5. The CDR3 extends over 15 amino acids. The CDR3 sequence: CASSPGLAGVETQYF. The CDR3 DNA reads as TGTGCCAGCAGTCCTGGACTAGCGGGGGTGGAGACCCAGTACTTC. The whole variable domain, remainder taken from reference TRBV28 and TRBJ2-5, is DVKVTQSSRYLVKRTGEKVFLECVQDMDHENMFWYRQDPGLGLRLIYFSYDVKMKEKGDIPEGYSVSREKKERFSLILESASTNQTSMYLCASSPGLAGVETQYFGPGTRLLVL.

V gene TRBV6-5 combines with J gene TRBJ2-7; 7 nucleotides line up with TRBD2. The CDR3 runs to 13 residues. Germline CDR1 MNHEY, CDR2 SVGAGI. The ends lost 6 bases at V and 1 base at J; junction bases unmatched: 3. The CDR3 DNA reads as TGTGCCAGCAGGGCTAGCGGATCCTACGAGCAGTACTTC. Protein: CASRASGSYEQYF.

The chain joins TRBV7-9 to TRBJ1-1; a possible D gene is TRBD1 (6 bases). The CDR3 spans 13 residues. Trimming stripped 7 bases from V and 4 bases from J, with 13 bases between. Germline V gives CDR1 SEHNR, CDR2 FQNEAQ (reference sequence). The CDR3 bases are TGTGCCAGCAACATTAGGGGGGGCACTGAAGCTTTCTTT. Its translation is CASNIRGGTEAFF.

This chain connects TRBV7-9 to TRBJ2-5; TRBD2 matches 7 bases. This CDR3 comprises 14 residues. Germline V CDR1 and CDR2: SEHNR, FQNEAQ (reference sequence). The junction had 8 bases not matched to a gene; V was cut back by 5 bases and J by 5 bases. For the CDR3, the DNA is TGTGCCAGCAGCCGGACTAGTGACGGGGAGACCCAGTACTTC. Protein: CASSRTSDGETQYF.

The V gene is TRBV11-2, the J gene TRBJ2-7; a possible D gene is TRBD1 (6 bases). The CDR3 loop spans 14 amino acids. Trimming stripped 0 bases from V and 5 bases from J, with 11 bases between. Looked up from germline, CDR1 is SGHAT and CDR2 is FQNNGV. The CDR3 DNA is TGTGCCAGCAGCTTAGACAGGGGTTTCGACGAGCAGTACTTC. Residues: CASSLDRGFDEQYF.

The chain links TRBV6-1 to TRBJ1-2, with no clear D. This CDR3 is 13 amino acids long. Looked up from germline, CDR1 is MNHNS and CDR2 is SASEGT. Trimming left V 6 bases short and J 0 bases short, with 8 bases between. The CDR3 here is CASSPTPNYGYTF. CDR3 nucleotide sequence: TGTGCCAGCAGCCCTACCCCTAACTATGGCTACACCTTC.